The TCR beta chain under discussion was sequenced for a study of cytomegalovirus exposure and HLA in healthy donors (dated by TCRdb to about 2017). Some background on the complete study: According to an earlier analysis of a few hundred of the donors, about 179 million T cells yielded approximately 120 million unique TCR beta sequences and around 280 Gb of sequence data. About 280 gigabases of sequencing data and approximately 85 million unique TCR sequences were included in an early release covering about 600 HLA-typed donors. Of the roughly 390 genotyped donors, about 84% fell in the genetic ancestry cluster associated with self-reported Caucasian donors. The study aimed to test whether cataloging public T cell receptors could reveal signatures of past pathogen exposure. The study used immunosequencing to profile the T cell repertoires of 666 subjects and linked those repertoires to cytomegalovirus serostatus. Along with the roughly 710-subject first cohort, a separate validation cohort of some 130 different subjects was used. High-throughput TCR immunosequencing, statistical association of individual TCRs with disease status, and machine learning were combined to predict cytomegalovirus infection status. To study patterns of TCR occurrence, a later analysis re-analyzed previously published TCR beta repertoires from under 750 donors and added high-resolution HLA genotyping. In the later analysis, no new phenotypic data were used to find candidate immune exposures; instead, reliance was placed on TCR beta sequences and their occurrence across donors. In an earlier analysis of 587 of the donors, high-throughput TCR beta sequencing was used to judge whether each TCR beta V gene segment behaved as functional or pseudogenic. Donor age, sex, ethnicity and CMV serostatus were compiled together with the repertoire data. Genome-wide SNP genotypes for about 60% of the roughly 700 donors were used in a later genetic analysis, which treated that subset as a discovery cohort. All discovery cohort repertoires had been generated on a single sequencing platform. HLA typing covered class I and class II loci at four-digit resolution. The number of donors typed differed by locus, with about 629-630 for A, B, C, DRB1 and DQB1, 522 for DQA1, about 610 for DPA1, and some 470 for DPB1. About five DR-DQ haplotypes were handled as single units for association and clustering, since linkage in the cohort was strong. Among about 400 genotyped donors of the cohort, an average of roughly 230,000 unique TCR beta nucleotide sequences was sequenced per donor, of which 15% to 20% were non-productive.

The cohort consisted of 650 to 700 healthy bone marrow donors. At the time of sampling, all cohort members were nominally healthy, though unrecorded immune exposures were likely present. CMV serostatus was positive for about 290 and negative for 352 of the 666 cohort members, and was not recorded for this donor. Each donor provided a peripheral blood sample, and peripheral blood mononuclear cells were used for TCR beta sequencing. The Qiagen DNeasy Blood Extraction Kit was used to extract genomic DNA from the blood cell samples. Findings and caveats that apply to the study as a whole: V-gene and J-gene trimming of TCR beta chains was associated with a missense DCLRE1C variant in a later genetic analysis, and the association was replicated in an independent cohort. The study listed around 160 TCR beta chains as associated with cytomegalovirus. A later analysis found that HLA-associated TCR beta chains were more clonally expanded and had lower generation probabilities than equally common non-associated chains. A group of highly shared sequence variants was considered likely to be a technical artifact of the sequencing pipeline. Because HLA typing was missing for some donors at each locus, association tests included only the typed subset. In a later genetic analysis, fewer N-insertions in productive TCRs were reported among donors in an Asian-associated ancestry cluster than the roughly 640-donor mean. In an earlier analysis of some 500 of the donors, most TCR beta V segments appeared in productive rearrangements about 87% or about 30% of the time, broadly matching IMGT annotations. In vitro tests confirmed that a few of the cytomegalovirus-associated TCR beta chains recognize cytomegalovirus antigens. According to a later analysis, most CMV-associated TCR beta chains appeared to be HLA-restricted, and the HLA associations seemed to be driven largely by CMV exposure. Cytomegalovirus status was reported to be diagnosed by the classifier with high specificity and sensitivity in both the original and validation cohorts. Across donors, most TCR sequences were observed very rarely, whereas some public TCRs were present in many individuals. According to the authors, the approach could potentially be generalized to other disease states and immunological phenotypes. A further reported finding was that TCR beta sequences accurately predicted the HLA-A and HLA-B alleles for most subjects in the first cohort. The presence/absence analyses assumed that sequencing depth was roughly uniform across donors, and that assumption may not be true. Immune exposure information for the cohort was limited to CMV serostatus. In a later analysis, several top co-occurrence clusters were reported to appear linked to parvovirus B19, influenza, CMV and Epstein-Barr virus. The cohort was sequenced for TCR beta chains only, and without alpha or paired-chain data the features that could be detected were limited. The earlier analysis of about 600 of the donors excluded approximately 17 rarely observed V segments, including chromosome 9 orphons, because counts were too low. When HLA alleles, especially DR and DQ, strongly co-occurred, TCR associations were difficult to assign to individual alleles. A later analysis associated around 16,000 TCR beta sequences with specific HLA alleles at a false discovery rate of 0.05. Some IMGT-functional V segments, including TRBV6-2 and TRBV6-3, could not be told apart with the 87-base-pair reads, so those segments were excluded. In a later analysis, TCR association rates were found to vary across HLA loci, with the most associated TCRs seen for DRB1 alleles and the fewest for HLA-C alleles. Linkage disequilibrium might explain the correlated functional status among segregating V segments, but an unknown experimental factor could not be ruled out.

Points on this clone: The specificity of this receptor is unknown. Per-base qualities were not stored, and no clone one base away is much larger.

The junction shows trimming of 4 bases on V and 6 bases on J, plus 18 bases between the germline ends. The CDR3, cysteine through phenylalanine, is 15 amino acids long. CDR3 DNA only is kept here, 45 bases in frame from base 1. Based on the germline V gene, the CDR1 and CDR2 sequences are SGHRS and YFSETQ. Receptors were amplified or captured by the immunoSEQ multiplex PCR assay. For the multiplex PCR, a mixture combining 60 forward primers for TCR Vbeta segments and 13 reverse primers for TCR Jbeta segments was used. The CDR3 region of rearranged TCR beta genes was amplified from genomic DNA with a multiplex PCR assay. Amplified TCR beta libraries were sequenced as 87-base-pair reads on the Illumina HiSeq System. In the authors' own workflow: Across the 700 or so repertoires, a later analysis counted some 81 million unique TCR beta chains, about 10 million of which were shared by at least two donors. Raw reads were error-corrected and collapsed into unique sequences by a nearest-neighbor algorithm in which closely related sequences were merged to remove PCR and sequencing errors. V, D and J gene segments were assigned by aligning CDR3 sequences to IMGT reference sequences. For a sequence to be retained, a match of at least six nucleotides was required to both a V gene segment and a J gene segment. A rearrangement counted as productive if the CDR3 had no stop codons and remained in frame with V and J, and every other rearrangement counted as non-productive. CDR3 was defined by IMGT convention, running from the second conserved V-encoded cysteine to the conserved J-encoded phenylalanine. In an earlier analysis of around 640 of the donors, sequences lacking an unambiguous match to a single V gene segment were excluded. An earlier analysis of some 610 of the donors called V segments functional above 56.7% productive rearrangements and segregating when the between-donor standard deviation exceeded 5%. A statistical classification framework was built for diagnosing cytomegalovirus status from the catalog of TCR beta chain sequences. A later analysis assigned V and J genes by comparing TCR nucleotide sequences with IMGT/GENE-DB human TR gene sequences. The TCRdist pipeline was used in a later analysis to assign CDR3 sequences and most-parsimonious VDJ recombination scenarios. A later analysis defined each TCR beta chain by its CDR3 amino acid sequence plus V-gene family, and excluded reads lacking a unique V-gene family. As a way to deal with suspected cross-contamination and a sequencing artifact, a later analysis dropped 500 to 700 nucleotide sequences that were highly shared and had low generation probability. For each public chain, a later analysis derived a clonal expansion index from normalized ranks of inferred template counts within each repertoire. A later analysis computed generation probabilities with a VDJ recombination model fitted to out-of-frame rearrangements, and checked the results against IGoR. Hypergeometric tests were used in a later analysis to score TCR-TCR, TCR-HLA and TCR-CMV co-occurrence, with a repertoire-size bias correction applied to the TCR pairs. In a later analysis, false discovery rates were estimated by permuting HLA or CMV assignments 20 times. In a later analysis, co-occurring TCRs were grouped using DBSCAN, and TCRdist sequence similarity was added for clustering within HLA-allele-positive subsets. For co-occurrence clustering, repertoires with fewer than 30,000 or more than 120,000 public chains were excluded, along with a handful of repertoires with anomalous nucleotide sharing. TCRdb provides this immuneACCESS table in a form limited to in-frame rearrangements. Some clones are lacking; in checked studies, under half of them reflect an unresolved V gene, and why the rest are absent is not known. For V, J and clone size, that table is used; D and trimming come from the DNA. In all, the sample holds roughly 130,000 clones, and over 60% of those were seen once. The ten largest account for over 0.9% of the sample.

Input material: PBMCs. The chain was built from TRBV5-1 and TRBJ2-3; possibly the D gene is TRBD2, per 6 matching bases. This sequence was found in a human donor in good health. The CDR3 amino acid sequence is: CASSPVGTLADTQYF. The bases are TGCGCCAGCAGCCCGGTGGGGACTCTGGCGGATACGCAGTATTTT.